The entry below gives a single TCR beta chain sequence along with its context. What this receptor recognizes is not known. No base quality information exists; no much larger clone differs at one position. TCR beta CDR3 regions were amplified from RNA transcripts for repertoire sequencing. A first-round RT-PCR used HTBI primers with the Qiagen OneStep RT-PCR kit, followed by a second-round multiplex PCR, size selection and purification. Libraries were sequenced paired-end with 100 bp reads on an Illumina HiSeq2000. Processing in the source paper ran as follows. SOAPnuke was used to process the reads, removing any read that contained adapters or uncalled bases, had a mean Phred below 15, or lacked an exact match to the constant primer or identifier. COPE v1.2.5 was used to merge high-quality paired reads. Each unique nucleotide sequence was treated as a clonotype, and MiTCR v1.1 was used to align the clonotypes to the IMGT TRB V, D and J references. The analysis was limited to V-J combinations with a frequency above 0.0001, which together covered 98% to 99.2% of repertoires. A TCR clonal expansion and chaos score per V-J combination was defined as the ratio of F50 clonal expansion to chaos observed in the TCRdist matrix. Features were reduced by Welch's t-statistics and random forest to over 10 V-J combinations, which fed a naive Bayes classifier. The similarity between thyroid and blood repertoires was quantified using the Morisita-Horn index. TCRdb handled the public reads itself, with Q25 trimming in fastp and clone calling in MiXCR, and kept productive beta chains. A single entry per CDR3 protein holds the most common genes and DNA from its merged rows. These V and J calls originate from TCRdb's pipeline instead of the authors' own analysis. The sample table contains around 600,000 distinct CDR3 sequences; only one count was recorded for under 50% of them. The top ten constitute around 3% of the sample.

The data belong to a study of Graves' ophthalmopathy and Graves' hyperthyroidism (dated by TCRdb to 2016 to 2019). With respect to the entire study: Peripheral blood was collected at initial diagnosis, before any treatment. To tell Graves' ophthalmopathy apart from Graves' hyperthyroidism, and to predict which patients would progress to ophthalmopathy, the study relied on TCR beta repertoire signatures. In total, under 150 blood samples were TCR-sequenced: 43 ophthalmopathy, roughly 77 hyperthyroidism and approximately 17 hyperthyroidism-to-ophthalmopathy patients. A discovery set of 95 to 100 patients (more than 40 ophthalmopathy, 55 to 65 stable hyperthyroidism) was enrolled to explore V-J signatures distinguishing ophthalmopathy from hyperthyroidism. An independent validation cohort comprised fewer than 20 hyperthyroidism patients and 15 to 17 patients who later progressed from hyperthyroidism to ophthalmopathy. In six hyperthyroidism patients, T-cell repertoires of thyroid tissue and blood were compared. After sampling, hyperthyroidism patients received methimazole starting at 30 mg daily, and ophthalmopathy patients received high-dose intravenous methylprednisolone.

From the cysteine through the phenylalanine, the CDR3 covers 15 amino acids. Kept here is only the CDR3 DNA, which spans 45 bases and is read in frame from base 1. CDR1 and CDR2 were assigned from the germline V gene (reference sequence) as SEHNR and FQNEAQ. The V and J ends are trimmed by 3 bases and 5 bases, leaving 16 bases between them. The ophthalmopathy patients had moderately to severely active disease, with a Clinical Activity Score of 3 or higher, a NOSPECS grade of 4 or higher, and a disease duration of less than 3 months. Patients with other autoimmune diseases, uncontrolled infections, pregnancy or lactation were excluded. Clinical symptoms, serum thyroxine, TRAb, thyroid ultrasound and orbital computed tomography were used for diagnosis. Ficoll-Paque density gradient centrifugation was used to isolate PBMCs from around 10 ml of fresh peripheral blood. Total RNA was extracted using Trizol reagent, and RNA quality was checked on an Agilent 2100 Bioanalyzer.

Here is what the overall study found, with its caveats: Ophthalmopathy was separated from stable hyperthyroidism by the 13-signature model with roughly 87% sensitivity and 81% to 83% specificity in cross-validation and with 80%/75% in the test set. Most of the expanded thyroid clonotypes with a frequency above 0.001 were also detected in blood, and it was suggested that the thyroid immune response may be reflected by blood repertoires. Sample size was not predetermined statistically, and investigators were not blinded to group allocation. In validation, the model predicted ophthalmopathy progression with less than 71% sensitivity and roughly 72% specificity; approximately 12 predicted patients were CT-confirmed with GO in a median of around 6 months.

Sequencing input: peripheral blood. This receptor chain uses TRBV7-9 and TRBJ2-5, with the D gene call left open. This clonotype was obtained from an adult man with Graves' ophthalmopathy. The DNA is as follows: TGTGCCAGCAGCTTTGAGTCCGGGTATGCGGAGACCCAGTACTTC. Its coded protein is CASSFESGYAETQYF.